The clone carrying this T cell receptor beta chain showed up just a few times. Its antigen is as yet unknown. The germline V gene encodes CDR1 SGHVS and CDR2 FNYEAQ. Between the trimmed V and J ends, which lost 3 bases and 0 bases, there was a span of 3 bases. The CDR3 runs to 14 residues. The source of the sample is a study of cytomegalovirus exposure and HLA in healthy donors. Study overall: Earlier results showed almost 120 million unique TCR beta sequences derived from about 179 million T cells.

With 60 Vbeta and 13 Jbeta primers, the PCR was carried out. Some clones are missing from TCRdb's copy, which holds only in-frame ones; the method was immunoSEQ multiplex PCR. The sample consists of over 75,000 clones, about 68% of them appearing once. The study's findings and limits: A later analysis linked a missense DCLRE1C variant to TCR beta V- and J-gene trimming.

This receptor was taken from a human donor in good health. This sequence joins TRBV7-6 and TRBJ1-6; no reliable D call. Source material: PBMCs. The DNA for the CDR3 is TGTGCCAGCAGCTTGAGCTCCTATAATTCACCCCTCCACTTT. Its protein is CASSLSSYNSPLHF.